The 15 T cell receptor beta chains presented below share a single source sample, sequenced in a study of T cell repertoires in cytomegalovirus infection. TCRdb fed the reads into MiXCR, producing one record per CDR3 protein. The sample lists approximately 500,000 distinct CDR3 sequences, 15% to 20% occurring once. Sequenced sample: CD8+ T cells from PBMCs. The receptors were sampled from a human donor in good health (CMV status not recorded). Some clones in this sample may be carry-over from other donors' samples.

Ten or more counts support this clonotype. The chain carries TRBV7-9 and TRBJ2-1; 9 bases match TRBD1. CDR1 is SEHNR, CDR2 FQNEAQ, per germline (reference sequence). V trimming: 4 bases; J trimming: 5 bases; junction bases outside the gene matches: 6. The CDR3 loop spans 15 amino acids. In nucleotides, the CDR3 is TGTGCCAGCAGCTCGCCGGGACAGGGCAACAATGAGCAGTTCTTC. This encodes CASSSPGQGNNEQFF.

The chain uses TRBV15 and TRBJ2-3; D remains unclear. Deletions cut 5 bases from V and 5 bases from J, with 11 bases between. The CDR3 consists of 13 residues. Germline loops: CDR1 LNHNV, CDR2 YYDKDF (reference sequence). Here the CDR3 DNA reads TGTGCCACCAGCGGTACCGACGAAGATACGCAGTATTTT. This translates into CATSGTDEDTQYF.

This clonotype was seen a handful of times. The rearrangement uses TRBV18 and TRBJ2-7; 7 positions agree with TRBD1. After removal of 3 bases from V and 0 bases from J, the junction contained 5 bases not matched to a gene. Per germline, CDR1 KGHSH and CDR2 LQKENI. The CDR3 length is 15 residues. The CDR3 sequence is CASSPVDRPSYEQYF. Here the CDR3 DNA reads TGTGCCAGCTCACCCGTGGACAGGCCCTCCTACGAGCAGTACTTC.

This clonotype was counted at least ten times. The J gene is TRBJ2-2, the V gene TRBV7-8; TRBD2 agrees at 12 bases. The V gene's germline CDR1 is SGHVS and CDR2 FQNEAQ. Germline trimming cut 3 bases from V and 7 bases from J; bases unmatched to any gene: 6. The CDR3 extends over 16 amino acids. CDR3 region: CASSLLAGGRNGELFF. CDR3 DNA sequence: TGTGCCAGCAGCTTGCTAGCGGGGGGGCGTAACGGGGAGCTGTTTTTT.

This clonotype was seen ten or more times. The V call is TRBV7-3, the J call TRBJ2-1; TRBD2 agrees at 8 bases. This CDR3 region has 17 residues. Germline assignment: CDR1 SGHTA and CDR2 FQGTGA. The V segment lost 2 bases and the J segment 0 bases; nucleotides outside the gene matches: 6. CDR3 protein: CASSLSSGQSSYNEQFF. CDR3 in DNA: TGTGCCAGCAGCTTATCTAGCGGGCAGAGCTCCTACAATGAGCAGTTCTTC.

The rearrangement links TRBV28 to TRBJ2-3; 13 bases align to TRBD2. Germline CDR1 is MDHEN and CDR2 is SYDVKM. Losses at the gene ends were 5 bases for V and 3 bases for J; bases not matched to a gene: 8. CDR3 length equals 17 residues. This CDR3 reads CASSPRTSGSLTDTQYF. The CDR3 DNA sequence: TGTGCCAGCAGTCCCCGGACTAGCGGGAGTTTAACAGATACGCAGTATTTT. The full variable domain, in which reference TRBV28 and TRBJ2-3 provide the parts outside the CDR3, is DVKVTQSSRYLVKRTGEKVFLECVQDMDHENMFWYRQDPGLGLRLIYFSYDVKMKEKGDIPEGYSVSREKKERFSLILESASTNQTSMYLCASSPRTSGSLTDTQYFGPGTRLTVL.

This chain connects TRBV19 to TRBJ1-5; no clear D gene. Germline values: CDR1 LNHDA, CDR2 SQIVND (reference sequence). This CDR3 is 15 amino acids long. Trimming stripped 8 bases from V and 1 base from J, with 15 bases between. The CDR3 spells CASRIFTLSNQPQHF. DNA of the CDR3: TGTGCCAGTCGAATTTTTACCCTGAGCAATCAGCCCCAGCATTTT.

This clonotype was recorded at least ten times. DNA for the CDR3: TGTGCCAGCAGTTTAAGACAGGGGGCAAGCACAGATACGCAGTATTTT. Its protein product is CASSLRQGASTDTQYF. The chain combines TRBV27 with TRBJ2-3; TRBD1 aligns across 10 bases. Germline-derived CDR1 and CDR2 are MNHEY and SMNVEV (reference sequence). There are 16 residues in the CDR3. With V trimmed by 2 bases and J by 0 bases, 2 bases remained unmatched.

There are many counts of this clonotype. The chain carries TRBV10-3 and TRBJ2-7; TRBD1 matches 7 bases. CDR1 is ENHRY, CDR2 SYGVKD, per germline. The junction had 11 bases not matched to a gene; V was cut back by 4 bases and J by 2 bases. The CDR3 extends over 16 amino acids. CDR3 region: CAISGSPDRATYEQYF. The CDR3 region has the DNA TGTGCCATCAGTGGTTCCCCTGACAGGGCAACCTACGAGCAGTACTTC.

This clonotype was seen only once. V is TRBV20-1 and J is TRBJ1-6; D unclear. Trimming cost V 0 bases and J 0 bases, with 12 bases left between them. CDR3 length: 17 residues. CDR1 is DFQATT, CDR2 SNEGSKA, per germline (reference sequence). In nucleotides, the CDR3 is TGCAGTGCTAGAGATCTGTACCGTAGCTCCTATAATTCACCCCTCCACTTT. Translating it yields CSARDLYRSSYNSPLHF.

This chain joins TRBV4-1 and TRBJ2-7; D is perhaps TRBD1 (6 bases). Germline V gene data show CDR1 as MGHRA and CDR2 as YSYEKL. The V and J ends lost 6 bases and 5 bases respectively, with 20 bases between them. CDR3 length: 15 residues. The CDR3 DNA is TGCGCCAGCAGACAGCTATTGGGGGCTGTCCACGAGCAGTACTTC. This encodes CASRQLLGAVHEQYF.

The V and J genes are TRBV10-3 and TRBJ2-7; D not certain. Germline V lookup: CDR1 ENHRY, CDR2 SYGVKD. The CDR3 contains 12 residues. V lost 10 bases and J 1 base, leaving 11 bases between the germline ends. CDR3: CATQKVSYEQYF. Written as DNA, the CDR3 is TGTGCCACCCAGAAAGTTTCCTACGAGCAGTACTTC.

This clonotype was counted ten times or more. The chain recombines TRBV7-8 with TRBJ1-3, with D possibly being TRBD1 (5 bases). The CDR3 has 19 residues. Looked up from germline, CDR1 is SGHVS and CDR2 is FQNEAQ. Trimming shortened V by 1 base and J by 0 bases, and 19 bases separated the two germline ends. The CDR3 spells CASSLVASGGASSGNTIYF. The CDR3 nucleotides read TGTGCCAGCAGCTTAGTGGCATCAGGAGGGGCAAGCTCTGGAAACACCATATATTTT. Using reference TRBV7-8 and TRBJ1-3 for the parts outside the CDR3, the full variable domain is GAGVSQSPRYKVAKRGQDVALRCDPISGHVSLFWYQQALGQGPEFLTYFQNEAQLDKSGLPSDRFFAERPEGSVSTLKIQRTQQEDSAVYLCASSLVASGGASSGNTIYFGEGSWLTVV.

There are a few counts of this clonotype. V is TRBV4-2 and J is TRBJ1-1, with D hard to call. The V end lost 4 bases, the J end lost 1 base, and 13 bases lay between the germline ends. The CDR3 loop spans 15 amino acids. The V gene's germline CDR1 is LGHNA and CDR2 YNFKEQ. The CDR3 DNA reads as TGTGCCAGCAGCCCAACCACGAGCCAGAACACTGAAGCTTTCTTT. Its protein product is CASSPTTSQNTEAFF.

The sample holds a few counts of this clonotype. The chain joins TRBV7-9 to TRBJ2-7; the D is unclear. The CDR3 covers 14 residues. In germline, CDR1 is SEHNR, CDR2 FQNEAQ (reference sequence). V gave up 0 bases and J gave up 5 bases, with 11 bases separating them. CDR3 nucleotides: TGTGCCAGCAGCTTAGCCGAAGGGAAAAACGAGCAGTACTTC. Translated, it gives CASSLAEGKNEQYF.